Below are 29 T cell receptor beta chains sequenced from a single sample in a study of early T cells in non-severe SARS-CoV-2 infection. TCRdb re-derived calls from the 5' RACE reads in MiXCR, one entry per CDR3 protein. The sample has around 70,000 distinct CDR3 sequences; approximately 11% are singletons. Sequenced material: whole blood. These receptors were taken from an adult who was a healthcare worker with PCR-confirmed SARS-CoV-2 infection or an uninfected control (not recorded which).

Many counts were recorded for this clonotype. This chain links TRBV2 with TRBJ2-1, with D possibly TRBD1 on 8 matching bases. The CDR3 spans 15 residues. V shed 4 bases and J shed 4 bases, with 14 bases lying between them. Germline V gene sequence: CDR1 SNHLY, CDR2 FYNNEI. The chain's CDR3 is CASSGDRGGYNEQFF. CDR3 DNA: TGTGCCAGCAGTGGAGACAGGGGAGGGTACAATGAGCAGTTCTTC.

The CDR3 spells CASRGHGNQPQHF. Written as DNA, the CDR3 is TGTGCCAGCAGGGGGCACGGCAATCAGCCCCAGCATTTT. The genes are TRBV28 and TRBJ1-5; D may be TRBD1 (5 bases). The ends were cut back, 6 bases at V and 2 bases at J, with 8 bases in the middle. This CDR3 contains 13 residues. Looked up from germline, CDR1 is MDHEN and CDR2 is SYDVKM.

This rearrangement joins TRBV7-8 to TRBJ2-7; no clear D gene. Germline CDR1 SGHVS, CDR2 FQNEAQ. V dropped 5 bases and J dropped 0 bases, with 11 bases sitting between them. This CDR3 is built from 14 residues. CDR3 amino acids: CASSVGIGSYEQYF. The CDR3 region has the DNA TGTGCCAGCAGCGTCGGTATAGGCTCCTACGAGCAGTACTTC.

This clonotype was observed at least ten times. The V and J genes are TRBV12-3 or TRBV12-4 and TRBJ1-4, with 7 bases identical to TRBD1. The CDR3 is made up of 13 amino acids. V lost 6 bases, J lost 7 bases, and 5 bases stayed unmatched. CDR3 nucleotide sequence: TGTGCCAGCAGCCCTGACAGGGTTGAAAAACTGTTTTTT. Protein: CASSPDRVEKLFF.

The CDR3 DNA sequence: TGCGCCAGCAGTGATATGAAGGAAAACTTCAATGAGCAGTTCTTC. Translating gives CASSDMKENFNEQFF. V is TRBV10-1 and J is TRBJ2-1; D is unclear. Germline assignment: CDR1 WNHNN and CDR2 SYGVQD (reference sequence). Trimming took off 3 bases at V and 6 bases at J, with 15 bases between the two ends. This CDR3 spans 15 amino acids.

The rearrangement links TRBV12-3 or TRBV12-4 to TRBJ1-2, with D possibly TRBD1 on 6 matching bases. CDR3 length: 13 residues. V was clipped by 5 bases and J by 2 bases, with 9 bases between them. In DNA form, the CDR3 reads TGTGCCAGCAGTCCTGGACAGAACTATGGCTACACCTTC. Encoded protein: CASSPGQNYGYTF.

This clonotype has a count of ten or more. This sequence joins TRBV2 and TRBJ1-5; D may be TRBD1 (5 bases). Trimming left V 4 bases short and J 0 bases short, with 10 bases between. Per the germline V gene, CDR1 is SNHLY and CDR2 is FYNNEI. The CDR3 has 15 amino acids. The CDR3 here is CASSVGRNSNQPQHF. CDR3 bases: TGTGCCAGCAGTGTGGGACGGAATAGCAATCAGCCCCAGCATTTT.

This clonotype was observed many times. The CDR3 loop reads CASSVGSGNTIYF. CDR3 in DNA: TGTGCCAGCAGCGTTGGCTCTGGAAACACCATATATTTT. This rearrangement joins TRBV9 to TRBJ1-3; D unclear. Trimming removed 2 bases from V and 0 bases from J, with 3 bases in between. CDR1 SGDLS and CDR2 YYNGEE come from the germline V gene. This CDR3 spans 13 amino acids.

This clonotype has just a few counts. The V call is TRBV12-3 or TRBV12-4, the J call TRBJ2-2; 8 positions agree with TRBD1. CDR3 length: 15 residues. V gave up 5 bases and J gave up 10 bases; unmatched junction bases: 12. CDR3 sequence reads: CASSPSGQGLLELFF. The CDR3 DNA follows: TGTGCCAGCAGTCCCTCAGGACAGGGCTTGCTGGAGCTGTTTTTT.

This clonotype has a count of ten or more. CDR3 sequence reads: CSVGPGSGDTQYF. In DNA form, the CDR3 reads TGCAGCGTTGGCCCCGGGAGTGGAGATACGCAGTATTTT. The chain has TRBV29-1 and TRBJ2-3, with D tentatively TRBD2 (6 bases). Germline assignment: CDR1 SQVTM and CDR2 ANQGSEA. This CDR3 has 13 residues. V lost 4 bases to trimming and J lost 5 bases, with 13 bases between them.

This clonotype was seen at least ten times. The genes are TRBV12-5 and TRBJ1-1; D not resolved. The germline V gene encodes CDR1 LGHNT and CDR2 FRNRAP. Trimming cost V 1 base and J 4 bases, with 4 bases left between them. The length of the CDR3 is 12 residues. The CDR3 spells CASGLEGTEAFF. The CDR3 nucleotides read TGTGCTAGTGGTTTGGAGGGCACTGAAGCTTTCTTT.

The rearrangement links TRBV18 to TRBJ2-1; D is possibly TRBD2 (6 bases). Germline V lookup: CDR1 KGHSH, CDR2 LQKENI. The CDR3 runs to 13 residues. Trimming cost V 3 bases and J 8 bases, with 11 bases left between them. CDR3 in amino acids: CASSPTSVDEQFF. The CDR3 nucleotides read TGTGCCAGCTCACCGACTAGTGTGGATGAGCAGTTCTTC.

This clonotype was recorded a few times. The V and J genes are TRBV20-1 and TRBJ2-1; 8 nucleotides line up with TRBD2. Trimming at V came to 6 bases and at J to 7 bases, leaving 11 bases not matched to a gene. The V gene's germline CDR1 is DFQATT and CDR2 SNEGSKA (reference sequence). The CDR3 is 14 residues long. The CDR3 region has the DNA TGCAGTGCAAATAGCGGGAAAGTGGGTAATGAGCAGTTCTTC. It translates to CSANSGKVGNEQFF.

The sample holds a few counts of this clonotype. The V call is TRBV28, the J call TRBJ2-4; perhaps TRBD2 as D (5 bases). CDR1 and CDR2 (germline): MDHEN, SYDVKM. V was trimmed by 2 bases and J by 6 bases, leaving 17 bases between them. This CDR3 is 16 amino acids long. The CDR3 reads CASSLGFARRGNIQYF. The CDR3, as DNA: TGTGCCAGCAGTTTAGGGTTCGCCCGACGGGGAAACATTCAGTACTTC.

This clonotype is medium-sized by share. CDR3 sequence (DNA): TGTGCCAGCAGCCCTGTAGGGGCGTTCTACGAGCAGTACTTC. Protein: CASSPVGAFYEQYF. The gene calls are TRBV6-1 and TRBJ2-7; D may be TRBD1 (5 bases). CDR3 size: 14 residues. Looked up from germline, CDR1 is MNHNS and CDR2 is SASEGT. Trimming stripped 6 bases from V and 3 bases from J, with 15 bases between.

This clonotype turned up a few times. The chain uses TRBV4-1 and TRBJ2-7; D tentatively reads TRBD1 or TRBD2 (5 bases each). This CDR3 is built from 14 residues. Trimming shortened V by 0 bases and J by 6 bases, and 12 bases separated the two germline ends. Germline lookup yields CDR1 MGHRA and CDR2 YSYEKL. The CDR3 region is CASSQDWGMVEQYF. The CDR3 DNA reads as TGCGCCAGCAGCCAAGACTGGGGGATGGTCGAGCAGTACTTC.

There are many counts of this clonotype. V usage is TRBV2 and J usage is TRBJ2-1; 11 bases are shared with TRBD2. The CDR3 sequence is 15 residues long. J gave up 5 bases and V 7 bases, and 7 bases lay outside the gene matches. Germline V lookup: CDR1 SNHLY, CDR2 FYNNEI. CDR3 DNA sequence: TGTGCCAGCACAGGACTAGCGGGCCTGAACAATGAGCAGTTCTTC. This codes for CASTGLAGLNNEQFF. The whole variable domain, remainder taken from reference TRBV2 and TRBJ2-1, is EPEVTQTPSHQVTQMGQEVILRCVPISNHLYFYWYRQILGQKVEFLVSFYNNEISEKSEIFDDQFSVERPDGSNFTLKIRSTKLEDSAMYFCASTGLAGLNNEQFFGPGTRLTVL.

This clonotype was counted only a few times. The CDR3 nucleotides are TGTGCCAGCAGGTGGGGAGGGAGAGTCTATGGCTACACCTTC. This translates into CASRWGGRVYGYTF. The V call is TRBV28, the J call TRBJ1-2; D is unclear. This CDR3 region has 14 residues. CDR1 is MDHEN, CDR2 SYDVKM, per germline. Trimming took off 6 bases at V and 4 bases at J, with 15 bases between the two ends.

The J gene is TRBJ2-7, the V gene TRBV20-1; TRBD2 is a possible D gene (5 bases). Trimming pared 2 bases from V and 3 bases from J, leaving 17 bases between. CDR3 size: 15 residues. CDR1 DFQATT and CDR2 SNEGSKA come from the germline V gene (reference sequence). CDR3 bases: TGCAGTGCTAGATCTTGGAGGCTTCCCCACTACGAGCAGTACTTC. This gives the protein CSARSWRLPHYEQYF.

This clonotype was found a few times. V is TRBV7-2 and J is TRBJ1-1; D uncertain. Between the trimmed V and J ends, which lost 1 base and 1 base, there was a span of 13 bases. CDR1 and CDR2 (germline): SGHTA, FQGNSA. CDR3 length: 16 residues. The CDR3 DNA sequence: TGTGCCAGCAGCTTAGGGCAAGATCGGGGGAACACTGAAGCTTTCTTT. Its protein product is CASSLGQDRGNTEAFF.

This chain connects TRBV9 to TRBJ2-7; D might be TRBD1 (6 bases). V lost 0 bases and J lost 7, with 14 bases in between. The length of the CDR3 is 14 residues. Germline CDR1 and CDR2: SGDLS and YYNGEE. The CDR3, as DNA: TGTGCCAGCAGCGTAGAACCCAGGCAGGGGGAGCAGTACTTC. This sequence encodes CASSVEPRQGEQYF.

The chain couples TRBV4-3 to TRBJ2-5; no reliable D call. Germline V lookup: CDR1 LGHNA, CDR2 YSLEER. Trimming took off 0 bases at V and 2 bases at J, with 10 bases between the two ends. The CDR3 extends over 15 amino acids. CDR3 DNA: TGCGCCAGCAGCCAAGATCTTGGAAAACAAGAGACCCAGTACTTC. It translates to CASSQDLGKQETQYF.

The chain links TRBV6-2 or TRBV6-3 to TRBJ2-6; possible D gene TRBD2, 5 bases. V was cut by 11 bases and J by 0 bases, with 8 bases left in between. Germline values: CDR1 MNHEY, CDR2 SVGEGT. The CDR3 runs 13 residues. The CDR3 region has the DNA TGTGCCCTTCGGGGCTCTGGGGCCAACGTCCTGACTTTC. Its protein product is CALRGSGANVLTF.

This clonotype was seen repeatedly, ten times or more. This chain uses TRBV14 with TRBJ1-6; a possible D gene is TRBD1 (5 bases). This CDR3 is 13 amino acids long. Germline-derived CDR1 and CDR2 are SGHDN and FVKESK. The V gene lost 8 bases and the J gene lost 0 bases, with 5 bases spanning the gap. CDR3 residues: CASQGSYNSPLHF. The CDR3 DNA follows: TGTGCCAGCCAGGGCTCCTATAATTCACCCCTCCACTTT. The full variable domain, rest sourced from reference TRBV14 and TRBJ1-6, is EAGVTQFPSHSVIEKGQTVTLRCDPISGHDNLYWYRRVMGKEIKFLLHFVKESKQDESGMPNNRFLAERTGGTYSTLKVQPAELEDSGVYFCASQGSYNSPLHFGNGTRLTVT.

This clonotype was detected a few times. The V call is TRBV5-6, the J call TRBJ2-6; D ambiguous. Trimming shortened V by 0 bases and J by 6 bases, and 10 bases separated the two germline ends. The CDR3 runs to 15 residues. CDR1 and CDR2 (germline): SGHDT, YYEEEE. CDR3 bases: TGTGCCAGCAGCTTGGAGGGCCGTATGGCCAACGTCCTGACTTTC. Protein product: CASSLEGRMANVLTF. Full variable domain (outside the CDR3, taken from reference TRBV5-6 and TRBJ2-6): DAGVTQSPTHLIKTRGQQVTLRCSPKSGHDTVSWYQQALGQGPQFIFQYYEEEERQRGNFPDRFSGHQFPNYSSELNVNALLLGDSALYLCASSLEGRMANVLTFGAGSRLTVL.

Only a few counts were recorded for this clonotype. CDR3 nucleotide sequence: TGTGCCAGCAGCTTAGGTCTCGGGGAGCTGTTTTTT. Protein: CASSLGLGELFF. V gene TRBV11-3 combines with J gene TRBJ2-2; D call uncertain. The CDR3 is 12 amino acids. CDR1 and CDR2 (germline): SGHNT, YENEEA. Trimming left V 1 base short and J 7 bases short, with 4 bases between. Full variable domain (rest looked up from reference TRBV11-3 and TRBJ2-2): EAGVVQSPRYKIIEKKQPVAFWCNPISGHNTLYWYLQNLGQGPELLIRYENEEAVDDSQLPKDRFSAERLKGVDSTLKIQPAELGDSAVYLCASSLGLGELFFGEGSRLTVL.

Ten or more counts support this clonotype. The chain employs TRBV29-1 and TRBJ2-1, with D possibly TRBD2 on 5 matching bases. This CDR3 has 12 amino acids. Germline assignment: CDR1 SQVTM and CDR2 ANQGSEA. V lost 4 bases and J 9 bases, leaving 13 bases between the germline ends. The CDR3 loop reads CSVVRDSSEQFF. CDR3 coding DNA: TGCAGCGTTGTGAGGGATTCAAGTGAGCAGTTCTTC.

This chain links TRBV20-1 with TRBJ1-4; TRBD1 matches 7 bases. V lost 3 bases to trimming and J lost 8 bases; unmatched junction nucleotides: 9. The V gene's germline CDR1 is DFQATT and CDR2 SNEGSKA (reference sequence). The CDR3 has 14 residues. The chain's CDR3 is CSARDGTAREKLFF. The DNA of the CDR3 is TGCAGTGCTAGGGACGGGACAGCTAGAGAAAAACTGTTTTTT.

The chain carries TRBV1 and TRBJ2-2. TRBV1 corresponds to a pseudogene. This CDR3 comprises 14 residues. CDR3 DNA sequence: TGCACCAGCAGCCAAGATGTACACACCGGGGAGCTGTTTTTT. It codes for CTSSQDVHTGELFF.